This T cell receptor beta chain is drawn from a study of T cell changes during pregnancy in multiple sclerosis. The method was immunoSEQ multiplex PCR; TCRdb's version includes in-frame clones alone and lacks a portion of them. The sample has tens of thousands of clones; 90% to 95% are singletons. Material: CD4+ T cells from peripheral blood mononuclear cells, obtained before pregnancy. This sequence originates from a female donor with multiple sclerosis, enrolled in a pregnancy study.

The CDR3 loop reads CASSSGQENLITEAFF. CDR3 coding DNA: TGTGCCAGCAGTTCGGGACAGGAAAACCTGATAACTGAAGCTTTCTTT. The gene calls are TRBV28 and TRBJ1-1, with 8 bases lining up with TRBD1. Germline CDR1 reads MDHEN; CDR2 reads SYDVKM. V lost 4 bases to trimming and J lost 5 bases; unmatched junction nucleotides: 12. The CDR3 is 16 residues long.